The 30 T cell receptor beta chains listed next were all sequenced from one sample in a study of response to subunit inactivated influenza vaccine. TCRdb analysed the RT-PCR reads with MiXCR anew, one entry per CDR3 protein. The data hold about 620,000 distinct CDR3 sequences, with roughly 10% observed a single time. The sequenced sample was PBMCs from blood, obtained on the day of vaccination. These receptors were collected from a man aged 45 to 65 who received an inactivated influenza vaccine.

In DNA, the CDR3 is TGTGCCAGCAGCCAGAAGGACAGGGGGCTCACTGAAGCTTTCTTT. Translating it yields CASSQKDRGLTEAFF. The chain is built from TRBV4-2 and TRBJ1-1, with 11 bases fitting TRBD1. The CDR3 contains 15 residues. V was pared by 3 bases and J by 4 bases, with 4 bases of the junction left unmatched. Germline V gene lookup returns CDR1 LGHNA and CDR2 YNFKEQ.

The V and J genes are TRBV11-2 and TRBJ2-7, with D perhaps given as TRBD1 or TRBD2 (7 bases each). Germline V lookup: CDR1 SGHAT, CDR2 FQNNGV. This CDR3 contains 14 residues. V was pared by 5 bases and J by 7 bases, with 18 bases between. CDR3 in amino acids: CASSPRGGLGEQYF. CDR3 DNA sequence: TGTGCCAGCAGCCCCAGGGGGGGGCTGGGTGAGCAGTACTTC.

The chain carries TRBV18 and TRBJ2-7, with 12 bases matching TRBD1. CDR1 is KGHSH, CDR2 LQKENI, per germline. Unmatched junction bases numbered 2, after V lost 5 bases and J lost 6 bases. This CDR3 has 13 residues. This chain's CDR3 is CASSAGQGAEQYF. CDR3 DNA: TGTGCCAGCTCAGCGGGACAGGGGGCCGAGCAGTACTTC.

This clonotype has just a few counts. The chain couples TRBV7-9 to TRBJ1-2; 8 nucleotides line up with TRBD1. Germline V gene data show CDR1 as SEHNR and CDR2 as FQNEAQ (reference sequence). J lost 6 bases, V lost 2 bases, and 11 bases had no gene match. This CDR3 has 16 residues. This chain's CDR3 is CASSLTGQGFTDGYTF. CDR3 DNA sequence: TGTGCCAGCAGCTTAACCGGACAGGGTTTCACGGATGGCTACACCTTC.

This clonotype was seen repeatedly, ten times or more. The chain uses TRBV6-2 or TRBV6-3 and TRBJ1-5; D gene unclear. Germline V CDR1 and CDR2: MNHEY, SVGEGT. CDR3 size: 15 residues. V shed 2 bases and J shed 2 bases, with 10 bases lying between them. This CDR3 reads CASSYGLGGNQPQHF. CDR3 sequence (DNA): TGTGCCAGCAGTTACGGTCTGGGCGGCAATCAGCCCCAGCATTTT.

This clonotype was picked up a small number of times. J is TRBJ2-5 and V is TRBV24-1, with D perhaps TRBD1 (6 bases). CDR1 is KGHDR, CDR2 SFDVKD, per germline. The CDR3 contains 15 residues. V was trimmed by 5 bases and J by 2 bases, leaving 14 bases between them. CDR3 in amino acids: CATSAPTGEQETQYF. In DNA, the CDR3 is TGTGCCACCAGTGCCCCGACAGGTGAACAAGAGACCCAGTACTTC.

This clonotype has ten or more counts. The DNA for the CDR3 is TGTGCCAGCACCCCGAGCGGGAGTACCTACAATGAGCAGTTCTTC. Translation gives CASTPSGSTYNEQFF. The V gene is TRBV12-3 or TRBV12-4, the J gene TRBJ2-1, with 8 bases aligning to TRBD2. CDR3 length: 15 residues. After removal of 7 bases from V and 2 bases from J, the junction contained 7 bases not matched to a gene.

The chain has TRBV13 and TRBJ2-7; 7 bases agree with TRBD2. Per germline, CDR1 PRHDT and CDR2 FYEKMQ (reference sequence). The CDR3 is made up of 14 amino acids. J gave up 4 bases and V 3 bases, and 6 bases lay outside the gene matches. As DNA, the CDR3 is TGTGCCAGCAGCTTGAGCGGGGTAAGGTACGAGCAGTACTTC. Translation: CASSLSGVRYEQYF.

This clonotype was picked up a small number of times. V is TRBV3-1 and J is TRBJ2-3; 9 bases line up with TRBD2. The CDR3 runs to 16 residues. The germline gives CDR1 LGHDT, CDR2 YNNKEL (reference sequence). Trimming removed 3 bases from V and 4 bases from J; junction bases left unmatched: 8. CDR3 DNA sequence: TGTGCCAGCAGCCAGGGACTAGCTCCAGGTGCAGATACGCAGTATTTT. Translation gives CASSQGLAPGADTQYF.

The genes are TRBV19 and TRBJ2-6; 10 bases map to TRBD2. With 3 bases clipped from V and 13 bases from J, the junction kept 6 bases outside the gene matches. The germline CDR1 and CDR2 sequences are LNHDA and SQIVND (reference sequence). The CDR3 has 14 residues. CDR3 loop: CASSMKLAGPVLTF. Here the CDR3 DNA reads TGTGCCAGTAGTATGAAACTAGCGGGGCCGGTCCTGACTTTC.

This clonotype was counted at least ten times. This chain uses TRBV7-9 with TRBJ2-7; D is undetermined. V was clipped by 1 base and J by 4 bases, with 5 bases between them. Germline-derived CDR1 and CDR2 are SEHNR and FQNEAQ (reference sequence). There are 12 residues in the CDR3. CDR3 amino acids: CASSLVVYEQYF. DNA for the CDR3: TGTGCCAGCAGCTTAGTAGTATACGAGCAGTACTTC.

This clonotype has only a few counts. This chain joins TRBV6-2 or TRBV6-3 and TRBJ1-5, with D perhaps matching TRBD1 (6 bases). Germline V gene data show CDR1 as MNHEY and CDR2 as SVGEGT. The CDR3 loop spans 14 amino acids. V was shortened by 5 bases and J by 2 bases, with 10 bases between the two germline ends. Here the CDR3 reads CASSRDIGNQPQHF. CDR3 coding DNA: TGTGCCAGCAGTAGGGACATCGGCAATCAGCCCCAGCATTTT.

The rearrangement uses TRBV15 and TRBJ2-3, with 10 bases identical to TRBD2. Trimming cost V 2 bases and J 2 bases; bases outside gene matches: 4. From germline, CDR1 is LNHNV and CDR2 YYDKDF (reference sequence). The CDR3 is made up of 16 amino acids. Written as DNA, the CDR3 is TGTGCCACCAGCAGACCAGCGGGAGGGCTCACAGATACGCAGTATTTT. Translated: CATSRPAGGLTDTQYF.

This chain connects TRBV10-3 to TRBJ1-1; 7 bases line up with TRBD1. CDR3 length: 14 residues. Germline V gene data show CDR1 as ENHRY and CDR2 as SYGVKD. Trimming removed 10 bases from V and 1 base from J; junction bases left unmatched: 9. DNA for the CDR3: TGTGCCACCGCAGGGGGGGGAAGGAACACTGAAGCTTTCTTT. As protein: CATAGGGRNTEAFF.

This clonotype was seen only a few times. The CDR3 DNA reads as TGTGCCAGCAGCTCCGAGTTTACAGCCTTAAACTACGAGCAGTACTTC. This gives the protein CASSSEFTALNYEQYF. The chain couples TRBV7-2 to TRBJ2-7, with unresolved D. The ends were cut back, 4 bases at V and 3 bases at J, with 19 bases in the middle. CDR3 length equals 16 residues. Germline CDR1 SGHTA, CDR2 FQGNSA.

The table lists this clonotype with a few counts. V is TRBV11-3 and J is TRBJ2-4; TRBD1 matches 9 bases. J was trimmed by 4 bases and V by 5 bases; bases with no gene match: 6. This CDR3 is built from 15 residues. The germline V gene has CDR1 SGHNT and CDR2 YENEEA. The CDR3 DNA is TGTGCCAGCAGCCTTTCCGGGACAGGGAAAAACATTCAGTACTTC. Translated, it gives CASSLSGTGKNIQYF.

The DNA of the CDR3 is TGTGCCAGCAGCTTTGATCCGACGAGGGCAGATACGCAGTATTTT. It yields the protein CASSFDPTRADTQYF. The genes are TRBV5-6 and TRBJ2-3; tentative D call: TRBD2 (5 bases). V was pared by 2 bases and J by 4 bases, with 14 bases between. This CDR3 has 15 residues. Germline V gene lookup returns CDR1 SGHDT and CDR2 YYEEEE.

This clonotype turned up a few times. The chain joins TRBV27 to TRBJ2-1; no clear D. V was pared by 3 bases and J by 6 bases, with 9 bases between. CDR1 MNHEY and CDR2 SMNVEV come from the germline V gene (reference sequence). The CDR3 sequence is 13 residues long. The CDR3 here is CASSLVKANEQFF. The DNA for the CDR3 is TGTGCCAGCAGTTTGGTTAAAGCCAATGAGCAGTTCTTC.

J is TRBJ1-1 and V is TRBV5-8; D gene unclear. This CDR3 region has 14 residues. With 1 base removed from V and 1 base from J, the gap between germline ends came to 8 bases. The germline gives CDR1 SGHTS, CDR2 YDEGEE. The CDR3 region is CASSLITPNTEAFF. The CDR3 nucleotides read TGTGCCAGCAGCTTGATCACACCGAACACTGAAGCTTTCTTT.

This clonotype was observed at least ten times. V gene TRBV5-1 combines with J gene TRBJ2-2; the D is unclear. Germline CDR1 reads SGHRS; CDR2 reads YFSETQ. V was shortened by 1 base and J by 1 base, with 8 bases between the two germline ends. This CDR3 spans 15 amino acids. CDR3 DNA: TGCGCCAGCAGCTTGAGTATGGGGAACACCGGGGAGCTGTTTTTT. Translated, it gives CASSLSMGNTGELFF.

This clonotype has only a few counts. This sequence joins TRBV5-1 and TRBJ2-5, with 9 bases lining up with TRBD2. The CDR3 totals 16 residues. Germline V lookup: CDR1 SGHRS, CDR2 YFSETQ. V trimming: 0 bases; J trimming: 1 base; junction bases outside the gene matches: 4. CDR3 residues: CASSLVAGDPQETQYF. CDR3 nucleotides: TGCGCCAGCAGCTTGGTAGCGGGGGATCCCCAAGAGACCCAGTACTTC.

This rearrangement joins TRBV2 to TRBJ2-4; D call uncertain. Germline CDR1 is SNHLY and CDR2 is FYNNEI. V was trimmed by 3 bases and J by 0 bases, leaving 6 bases between them. The CDR3 is 14 residues long. The CDR3 DNA reads as TGTGCCAGCAGTGAGGGATTAGCCAAAAACATTCAGTACTTC. It specifies CASSEGLAKNIQYF.

V usage is TRBV3-1 and J usage is TRBJ2-7, with D tentatively TRBD2 (5 bases). Trimming removed 1 base from V and 3 bases from J, with 13 bases in between. The CDR3 is 15 amino acids. Germline CDR1 and CDR2: LGHDT and YNNKEL (reference sequence). In DNA, the CDR3 is TGTGCCAGCAGCCAAGGCCCTCTGGACTTCTACGAGCAGTACTTC. Translation: CASSQGPLDFYEQYF.

This clonotype was seen a handful of times. This chain uses TRBV5-5 with TRBJ1-1; 7 positions match TRBD1. V was clipped by 2 bases and J by 3 bases; unmatched bases: 7. Germline V gene sequence: CDR1 SGHKS, CDR2 YYEKEE (reference sequence). The CDR3 is 15 amino acids. In DNA, the CDR3 is TGTGCCAGCAGCTTAAGGACAGGAGGTTACACTGAAGCTTTCTTT. Protein sequence: CASSLRTGGYTEAFF. Supplemented by reference TRBV5-5 and TRBJ1-1, the full variable domain reads DAGVTQSPTHLIKTRGQQVTLRCSPISGHKSVSWYQQVLGQGPQFIFQYYEKEERGRGNFPDRFSARQFPNYSSELNVNALLLGDSALYLCASSLRTGGYTEAFFGQGTRLTVV.

This clonotype turned up a few times. J is TRBJ2-5 and V is TRBV21-1; the D segment call TRBD1 is taken from the table without a DNA check. TRBV21-1 is a recognized pseudogene. The CDR3 runs 15 residues. CDR3 DNA: TGTGCCAGCAGCAAAAAGGACAGGGCGCCGGGGACCCAGTACTTC. Encoded protein: CASSKKDRAPGTQYF.

This clonotype was picked up a small number of times. The V gene is TRBV6-1, the J gene TRBJ1-2, with 10 nucleotides matching TRBD1. Germline-derived CDR1 and CDR2 are MNHNS and SASEGT. Trimming at V came to 6 bases and at J to 4 bases, leaving 8 bases not matched to a gene. The length of the CDR3 is 15 residues. The CDR3 protein is CASSLGQGYFYGYTF. Here the CDR3 DNA reads TGTGCCAGCAGCCTGGGACAGGGGTACTTCTATGGCTACACCTTC.

This clonotype was seen more than once but under ten times. The chain recombines TRBV20-1 with TRBJ1-5, with 7 bases lining up with TRBD1. CDR3 length equals 15 residues. V shed 3 bases and J 2 bases; nucleotides not matched to a gene: 7. The germline V gene has CDR1 DFQATT and CDR2 SNEGSKA (reference sequence). The CDR3 reads CSARGGGSRNQPQHF. CDR3 nucleotides: TGCAGTGCTAGGGGAGGGGGCTCGCGCAATCAGCCCCAGCATTTT.

This clonotype was seen a few times. The genes are TRBV5-1 and TRBJ2-1; TRBD2 aligns across 7 bases. CDR3 size: 15 residues. The V gene end was trimmed by 6 bases and the J gene end by 6 bases; junction bases not matched to a gene: 12. Per the germline V gene, CDR1 is SGHRS and CDR2 is YFSETQ. CDR3 in amino acids: CASIRGSAPSNEQFF. The CDR3 DNA follows: TGCGCCAGCATTCGCGGGAGTGCTCCGAGCAATGAGCAGTTCTTC. The full variable domain, with the rest looked up from reference TRBV5-1 and TRBJ2-1, is KAGVTQTPRYLIKTRGQQVTLSCSPISGHRSVSWYQQTPGQGLQFLFEYFSETQRNKGNFPGRFSGRQFSNSRSEMNVSTLELGDSALYLCASIRGSAPSNEQFFGPGTRLTVL.

The chain joins TRBV2 to TRBJ2-7; D gene unclear. CDR1 and CDR2 from the germline V gene are SNHLY and FYNNEI. V gave up 5 bases and J gave up 3 bases, with 14 bases separating them. The CDR3 is made up of 14 amino acids. CDR3 nucleotides: TGTGCCAGCAGTCCTACTACCCGGCGCTACGAGCAGTACTTC. Its protein product is CASSPTTRRYEQYF. The variable domain in full, completed from reference TRBV2 and TRBJ2-7, reads EPEVTQTPSHQVTQMGQEVILRCVPISNHLYFYWYRQILGQKVEFLVSFYNNEISEKSEIFDDQFSVERPDGSNFTLKIRSTKLEDSAMYFCASSPTTRRYEQYFGPGTRLTVT.

This clonotype was counted only a few times. The chain links TRBV2 to TRBJ2-2; a weak D match, TRBD2 (6 bases). V gave up 6 bases and J gave up 2 bases, with 16 bases separating them. Per the germline V gene, CDR1 is SNHLY and CDR2 is FYNNEI. This CDR3 contains 16 residues. In nucleotides, the CDR3 is TGTGCCAGCAGCCTTTTCGGGGGTATAAACACCGGGGAGCTGTTTTTT. Its translation: CASSLFGGINTGELFF.